Listed here are 21 T cell receptor beta chains from one sample, sequenced in a study of T cells in Graves' hyperthyroidism and ophthalmopathy. Researchers amplified the TCR beta CDR3 regions from RNA transcripts. The HTBI primer set served for first-round RT-PCR of the TCR CDR3. One entry per CDR3 protein, called by TCRdb with MiXCR from the multiplex PCR reads. Of about 420,000 distinct CDR3 sequences listed, around 16% are singletons. Sequencing was done on a sample of blood. These receptors were taken from a woman aged 18-29 years with Graves' hyperthyroidism.

This clonotype was counted only a few times. The chain is built from TRBV4-1 and TRBJ2-1, with a weak D call TRBD1 (6 bases). V was pared by 3 bases and J by 9 bases, with 24 bases between. The germline CDR1 and CDR2 sequences are MGHRA and YSYEKL. The CDR3 length is 17 residues. CDR3 in amino acids: CASSHPASWTESVEQFF. The CDR3 DNA follows: TGCGCCAGCAGCCACCCCGCGTCGTGGACAGAAAGTGTTGAGCAGTTCTTC.

This clonotype was seen at least ten times. V is TRBV27 and J is TRBJ1-2, with 10 nucleotides matching TRBD1. Germline CDR1 MNHEY, CDR2 SMNVEV (reference sequence). The ends lost 6 bases at V and 8 bases at J; junction bases unmatched: 15. The CDR3 totals 16 residues. As DNA, the CDR3 is TGTGCCAGCAGCAGAAAACCGGGACAGGGGATATGGGGCTACACCTTC. Translation gives CASSRKPGQGIWGYTF.

This clonotype was observed once. This rearrangement joins TRBV19 to TRBJ2-2, with D possibly being TRBD1 (6 bases). The CDR3 length is 15 residues. The germline CDR1 and CDR2 sequences are LNHDA and SQIVND (reference sequence). Between the trimmed V and J ends, which lost 6 bases and 1 base, there was a span of 12 bases. Here the CDR3 DNA reads TGTGCCAGTAGCTCGGGACACCAGAACACCGGGGAGCTGTTTTTT. Translation gives CASSSGHQNTGELFF.

Many counts were recorded for this clonotype. The J gene is TRBJ1-5, the V gene TRBV7-2; D remains unclear. The V and J ends lost 0 bases and 2 bases respectively, with 5 bases between them. The CDR3 has 14 residues. CDR1 is SGHTA and CDR2 is FQGNSA in the germline V gene. CDR3 nucleotide sequence: TGTGCCAGCAGCTTAGCTAGCCGCAATCAGCCCCAGCATTTT. This encodes CASSLASRNQPQHF.

The count of this clonotype is one. The junction departs from germline at one end; a sequencing error may be responsible. This chain uses TRBV11-2 with TRBJ1-5; D unresolved. In germline, CDR1 is SGHAT, CDR2 FQNNGV. The CDR3 is 15 amino acids. CDR3 coding DNA: TGCGCCAGCAGCTTGGCTGGGGTGGACAATCAGCCCCAGCATTTT. Protein product: CASSLAGVDNQPQHF.

The chain recombines TRBV12-5 with TRBJ2-7, with TRBD2 identical over 11 bases. Germline-derived CDR1 and CDR2 are LGHNT and FRNRAP. CDR3 length: 16 amino acids. Unmatched junction bases numbered 7, after V lost 6 bases and J lost 0 bases. CDR3 DNA: TGTGCTAGTGGGCGCCTAGCGGGGGGCCCCTCCTACGAGCAGTACTTC. This gives the protein CASGRLAGGPSYEQYF. Full variable domain (outside the CDR3, taken from reference TRBV12-5 and TRBJ2-7): DARVTQTPRHKVTEMGQEVTMRCQPILGHNTVFWYRQTMMQGLELLAYFRNRAPLDDSGMPKDRFSAEMPDATLATLKIQPSEPRDSAVYFCASGRLAGGPSYEQYFGPGTRLTVT.

The chain is built from TRBV9 and TRBJ2-1; 8 nucleotides line up with TRBD2. This CDR3 has 17 residues. J lost 0 bases, V lost 0 bases, and 5 bases had no gene match. Germline lookup yields CDR1 SGDLS and CDR2 YYNGEE. CDR3 loop: CASSVEAGGSSYNEQFF. CDR3 nucleotide sequence: TGTGCCAGCAGCGTAGAGGCGGGGGGAAGCTCCTACAATGAGCAGTTCTTC.

J is TRBJ2-7 and V is TRBV20-1; 10 positions agree with TRBD1. The CDR3 consists of 13 residues. J lost 3 bases, V lost 8 bases, and 7 bases had no gene match. Per germline, CDR1 DFQATT and CDR2 SNEGSKA (reference sequence). The CDR3 is CSPDRDRGYEQYF. Here the CDR3 DNA reads TGCAGTCCAGACCGGGACAGGGGCTACGAGCAGTACTTC.

As for this clonotype: A clone one base away is much larger, so this may be a read error. The chain recombines TRBV3-1 with TRBJ1-1, with 9 bases aligning to TRBD1. This CDR3 contains 14 residues. The V gene end was trimmed by 11 bases and the J gene end by 5 bases; junction bases not matched to a gene: 12. The V gene's germline CDR1 is LGHDT and CDR2 YNNKEL (reference sequence). The CDR3 protein is CARGDYRGRTEAFF. The DNA for the CDR3 is TGTGCCCGCGGAGATTACAGGGGGCGGACTGAAGCTTTCTTT.

This clonotype was found many times. The gene calls are TRBV7-2 and TRBJ1-4; no clear D. The germline V and J ends were trimmed by 1 base and 7 bases, with 13 bases remaining between them. From germline, CDR1 is SGHTA and CDR2 FQGNSA. The CDR3 loop spans 15 amino acids. In DNA form, the CDR3 reads TGTGCCAGCAGCTTAGGTCGGTTCGAGGGTGAAAAACTGTTTTTT. It codes for CASSLGRFEGEKLFF.

At least ten counts were recorded for this clonotype. The V and J genes are TRBV12-5 and TRBJ1-5; D call uncertain. CDR3 length: 16 amino acids. Germline V gene data show CDR1 as LGHNT and CDR2 as FRNRAP. The V and J ends lost 1 base and 1 base respectively, with 11 bases between them. CDR3: CASGLELGRSNQPQHF. The DNA for the CDR3 is TGTGCTAGTGGTTTGGAGCTCGGCCGAAGCAATCAGCCCCAGCATTTT. Complete variable domain (other parts from reference TRBV12-5 and TRBJ1-5): DARVTQTPRHKVTEMGQEVTMRCQPILGHNTVFWYRQTMMQGLELLAYFRNRAPLDDSGMPKDRFSAEMPDATLATLKIQPSEPRDSAVYFCASGLELGRSNQPQHFGDGTRLSIL.

This clonotype appeared a few times. The chain joins TRBV6-1 to TRBJ2-7; possibly TRBD2 for D (5 bases). CDR3 length: 13 residues. V shed 7 bases and J shed 7 bases, with 17 bases lying between them. Germline V gene lookup returns CDR1 MNHNS and CDR2 SASEGT. This chain's CDR3 is CASNSGGPTEQYF. CDR3 bases: TGTGCCAGCAATTCTGGCGGGCCTACGGAGCAGTACTTC.

In this sample, this clonotype turned up many times. This sequence joins TRBV28 and TRBJ2-1, with 12 bases matching TRBD2. The length of the CDR3 is 18 residues. Germline-derived CDR1 and CDR2 are MDHEN and SYDVKM. V shed 6 bases and J 4 bases; nucleotides not matched to a gene: 13. The CDR3 protein is CASRATSGGTMIYNEQFF. The CDR3 DNA sequence: TGTGCCAGCAGAGCAACTAGCGGGGGGACCATGATTTACAATGAGCAGTTCTTC.

Ten or more counts support this clonotype. This chain joins TRBV4-2 and TRBJ1-4; no clear D gene. Germline CDR1 reads LGHNA; CDR2 reads YNFKEQ. The V gene lost 1 base and the J gene lost 0 bases, with 12 bases spanning the gap. This CDR3 is built from 17 residues. The CDR3 DNA follows: TGTGCCAGCAGCCAAGCCCGCCGACAAGCAACTAATGAAAAACTGTTTTTT. It yields the protein CASSQARRQATNEKLFF.

J is TRBJ1-5 and V is TRBV20-1; D not certain. CDR1 and CDR2 from the germline V gene are DFQATT and SNEGSKA (reference sequence). Trimming stripped 6 bases from V and 2 bases from J, with 20 bases between. The CDR3 totals 16 residues. Here the CDR3 reads CSADPIAVYGNQPQHF. The CDR3 DNA sequence: TGCAGTGCGGACCCTATAGCGGTTTATGGCAATCAGCCCCAGCATTTT.

The rearrangement uses TRBV24-1 and TRBJ2-2; 8 positions match TRBD1. CDR3 length equals 17 residues. With 9 bases clipped from V and 2 bases from J, the junction kept 13 bases outside the gene matches. CDR1 and CDR2 from the germline V gene are KGHDR and SFDVKD. As DNA, the CDR3 is TGTGCCACCGGTCCTAGACAGGGGAGTATTAACACCGGGGAGCTGTTTTTT. It yields the protein CATGPRQGSINTGELFF.

This sequence joins TRBV6-2 or TRBV6-3 and TRBJ1-5; maybe TRBD1 (5 bases). V was shortened by 5 bases and J by 11 bases, with 16 bases between the two germline ends. CDR1 is MNHEY and CDR2 is SVGEGT in the germline V gene. This CDR3 region has 13 residues. CDR3 nucleotide sequence: TGTGCCAGCAGTCCGGGGGGGACGTTGTCCCAGCATTTT. Protein: CASSPGGTLSQHF.

For this clonotype: This sequence may be a read error, since a much larger clone differs from it by one base. The V call is TRBV29-1, the J call TRBJ1-5; D perhaps matches TRBD1 (6 bases). Germline V CDR1 and CDR2: SQVTM, ANQGSEA. With 4 bases removed from V and 6 bases from J, the gap between germline ends came to 16 bases. This CDR3 is built from 14 residues. Written as DNA, the CDR3 is TGCAGCGTTGCCAGGGGAGGGATCAGTCAGCCCCAGCATTTT. Translating gives CSVARGGISQPQHF. The complete variable domain, with remaining parts taken from reference TRBV29-1 and TRBJ1-5, reads SAVISQKPSRDICQRGTSLTIQCQVDSQVTMMFWYRQQPGQSLTLIATANQGSEATYESGFVIDKFPISRPNLTFSTLTVSNMSPEDSSIYLCSVARGGISQPQHFGDGTRLSIL.

This clonotype came up many times. The chain is built from TRBV5-1 and TRBJ1-1; 7 bases agree with TRBD1. CDR3 length equals 13 residues. Germline V lookup: CDR1 SGHRS, CDR2 YFSETQ. The CDR3: CAGGGPLNTEAFF. The CDR3 DNA reads TGCGCAGGGGGCGGACCCTTGAACACTGAAGCTTTCTTT. Based on the CDR3 plus reference TRBV5-1 and TRBJ1-1, the full variable domain is KAGVTQTPRYLIKTRGQQVTLSCSPISGHRSVSWYQQTPGQGLQFLFEYFSETQRNKGNFPGRFSGRQFSNSRSEMNVSTLELGDSALYLCAGGGPLNTEAFFGQGTRLTVV.

This clonotype was seen many times. The CDR3 region has the DNA TGTGCCAGCAGTGCCGGGACAGGAGGACTTCAGCCCCAGCATTTT. It is translated as CASSAGTGGLQPQHF. The chain joins TRBV6-1 to TRBJ1-5, with 8 bases lining up with TRBD1. The CDR3 spans 15 residues. V was clipped by 4 bases and J by 6 bases; unmatched bases: 8. CDR1 and CDR2 from the germline V gene are MNHNS and SASEGT.

This clonotype occurred many times. The V call is TRBV18, the J call TRBJ1-5; no clear D gene. From germline, CDR1 is KGHSH and CDR2 LQKENI. This CDR3 contains 13 residues. The ends were cut back, 8 bases at V and 0 bases at J, with 8 bases in the middle. The CDR3, as DNA: TGTGCCAGCAGTGTGAATAGCAATCAGCCCCAGCATTTT. The encoded protein is CASSVNSNQPQHF.